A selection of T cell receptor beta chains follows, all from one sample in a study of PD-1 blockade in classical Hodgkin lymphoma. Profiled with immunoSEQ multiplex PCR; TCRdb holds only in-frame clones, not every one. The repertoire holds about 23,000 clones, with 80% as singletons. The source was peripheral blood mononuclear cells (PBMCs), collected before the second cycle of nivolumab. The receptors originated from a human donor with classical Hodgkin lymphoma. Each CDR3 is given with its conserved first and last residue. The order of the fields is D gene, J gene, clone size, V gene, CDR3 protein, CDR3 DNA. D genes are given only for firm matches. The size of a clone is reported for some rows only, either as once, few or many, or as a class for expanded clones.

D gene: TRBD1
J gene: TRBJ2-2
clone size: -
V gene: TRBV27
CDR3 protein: CASSSTGRRELFF
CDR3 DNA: TGTGCCAGCAGTTCGACAGGGCGCCGGGAGCTGTTTTTT

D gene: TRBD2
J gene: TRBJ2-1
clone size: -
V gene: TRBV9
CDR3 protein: CASSVGPSGKFNEQFF
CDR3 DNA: TGTGCCAGCAGCGTAGGTCCTAGCGGGAAGTTTAATGAGCAGTTCTTC

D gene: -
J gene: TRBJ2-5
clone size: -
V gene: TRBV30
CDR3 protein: CAWSQEIQGTQYF
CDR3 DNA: TGTGCCTGGAGTCAGGAGATTCAAGGGACCCAGTACTTC

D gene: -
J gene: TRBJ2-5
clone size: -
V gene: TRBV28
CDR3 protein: CASSLGETQYF
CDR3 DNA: TGTGCCAGCAGTTTAGGTGAGACCCAGTACTTC

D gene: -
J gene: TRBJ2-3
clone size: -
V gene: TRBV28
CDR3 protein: CASSESNNPDTQYF
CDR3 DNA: TGTGCCAGCAGCGAGTCAAATAACCCCGATACGCAGTATTTT

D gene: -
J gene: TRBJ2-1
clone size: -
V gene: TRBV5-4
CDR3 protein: CASSFRGNEQFF
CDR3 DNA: TGTGCCAGCAGCTTTCGGGGCAATGAGCAGTTCTTC

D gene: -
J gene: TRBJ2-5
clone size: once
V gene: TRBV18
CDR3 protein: CASSPDLQETQYF
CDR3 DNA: TGTGCCAGCTCACCAGACCTCCAAGAGACCCAGTACTTC

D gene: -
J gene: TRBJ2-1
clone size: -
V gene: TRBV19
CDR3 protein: CASSIVVGSYNEQFF
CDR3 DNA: TGTGCCAGTAGTATTGTAGTGGGCTCCTACAATGAGCAGTTCTTC

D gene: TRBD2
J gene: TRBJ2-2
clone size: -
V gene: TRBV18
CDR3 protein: CASSPLAGGTGELFF
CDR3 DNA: TGTGCCAGCTCACCTCTAGCGGGCGGCACCGGGGAGCTGTTTTTT

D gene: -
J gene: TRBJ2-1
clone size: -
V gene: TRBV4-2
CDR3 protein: CASSHSDRYNEQFF
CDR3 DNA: TGTGCCAGCAGCCATAGCGACAGATACAATGAGCAGTTCTTC

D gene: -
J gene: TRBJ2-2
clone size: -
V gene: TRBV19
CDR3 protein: CASSIVPDPNTGELFF
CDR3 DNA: TGTGCCAGTAGTATAGTCCCGGATCCCAACACCGGGGAGCTGTTTTTT

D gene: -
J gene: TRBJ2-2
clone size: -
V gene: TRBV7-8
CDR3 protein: CASSLAHGGRSNTGELFF
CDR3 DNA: TGTGCCAGCAGCTTAGCGCACGGGGGTAGGTCGAACACCGGGGAGCTGTTTTTT

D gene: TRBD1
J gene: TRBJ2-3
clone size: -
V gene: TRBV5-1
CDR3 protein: CASSLATGGEGDTQYF
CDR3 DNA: TGCGCCAGCAGCTTGGCCACAGGGGGCGAGGGAGATACGCAGTATTTT

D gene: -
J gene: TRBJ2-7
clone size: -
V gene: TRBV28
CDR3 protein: CASRFTGTYEQYF
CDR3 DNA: TGTGCCAGCAGATTCACGGGCACCTACGAGCAGTACTTC

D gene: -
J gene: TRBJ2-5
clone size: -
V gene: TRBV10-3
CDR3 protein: CAISENLQETQYF
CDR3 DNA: TGTGCCATCAGTGAGAACCTCCAAGAGACCCAGTACTTC

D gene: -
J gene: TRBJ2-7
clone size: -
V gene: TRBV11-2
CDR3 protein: CASSLQVSGTYEQYF
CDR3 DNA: TGTGCCAGCAGCTTACAGGTCTCGGGTACCTACGAGCAGTACTTC

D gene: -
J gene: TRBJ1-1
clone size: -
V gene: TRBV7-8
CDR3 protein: CASSLTENTEAFF
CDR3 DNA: TGTGCCAGCAGCCTCACAGAGAACACTGAAGCTTTCTTT

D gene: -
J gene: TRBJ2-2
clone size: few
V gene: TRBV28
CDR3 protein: CASSGRGQSGELFF
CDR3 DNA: TGTGCCAGCAGTGGGAGGGGACAGAGCGGGGAGCTGTTTTTT

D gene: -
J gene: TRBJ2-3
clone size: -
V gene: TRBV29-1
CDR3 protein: CSITGDTDTQYF
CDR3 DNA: TGCTCTATTACGGGGGACACAGATACGCAGTATTTT

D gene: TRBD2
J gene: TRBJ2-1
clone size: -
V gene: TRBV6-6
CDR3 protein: CASSYPSGKSNEQFF
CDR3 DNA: TGTGCCAGCAGTTATCCCAGCGGGAAGTCGAATGAGCAGTTCTTC

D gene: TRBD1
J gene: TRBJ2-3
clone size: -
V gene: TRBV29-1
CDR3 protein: CSARGRDRGSTDTQYF
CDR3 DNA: TGCAGCGCTCGCGGCCGGGACAGGGGATCCACAGATACGCAGTATTTT

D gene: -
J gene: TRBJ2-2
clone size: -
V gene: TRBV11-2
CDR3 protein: CASSSSRFGGTGELFF
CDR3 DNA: TGTGCCAGCAGCAGCTCACGGTTTGGGGGCACCGGGGAGCTGTTTTTT

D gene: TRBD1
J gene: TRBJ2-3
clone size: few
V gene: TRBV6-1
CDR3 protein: CASSAQGFTQYF
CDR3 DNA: TGTGCCAGCAGTGCACAGGGGTTTACGCAGTATTTT

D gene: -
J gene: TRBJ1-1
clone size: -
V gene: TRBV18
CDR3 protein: CASSSGQNTEAFF
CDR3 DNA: TGTGCCAGCTCATCAGGACAGAACACTGAAGCTTTCTTT

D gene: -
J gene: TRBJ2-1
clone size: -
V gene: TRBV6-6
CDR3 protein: CASSYLGNEQFF
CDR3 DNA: TGTGCCAGCAGTTACTTGGGGAATGAGCAGTTCTTC

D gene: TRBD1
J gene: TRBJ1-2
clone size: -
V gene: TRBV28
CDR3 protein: CASSLLSGGAGYTF
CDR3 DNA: TGTGCCAGCAGTTTATTATCAGGGGGCGCTGGCTACACCTTC

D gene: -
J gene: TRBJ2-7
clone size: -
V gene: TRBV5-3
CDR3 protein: CASSLVGSAGEQYF
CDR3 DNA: TGTGCCAGCAGCTTGGTCGGGAGCGCGGGCGAGCAGTACTTC

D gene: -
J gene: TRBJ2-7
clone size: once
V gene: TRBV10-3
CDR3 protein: CAIQGGWGSGEQYF
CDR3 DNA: TGTGCCATCCAGGGGGGCTGGGGCAGCGGCGAGCAGTACTTC

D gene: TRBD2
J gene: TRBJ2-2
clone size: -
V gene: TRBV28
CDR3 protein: CASITGTRSTGELFF
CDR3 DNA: TGTGCCAGCATCACGGGGACTAGAAGCACCGGGGAGCTGTTTTTT

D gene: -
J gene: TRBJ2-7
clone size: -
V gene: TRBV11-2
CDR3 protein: CASSSNYEQYF
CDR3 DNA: TGTGCCAGCAGCAGCAACTACGAGCAGTACTTC

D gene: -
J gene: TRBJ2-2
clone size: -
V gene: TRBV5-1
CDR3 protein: CASSTGGSGMNTGELFF
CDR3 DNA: TGCGCCAGCAGCACTGGAGGTTCAGGGATGAACACCGGGGAGCTGTTTTTT

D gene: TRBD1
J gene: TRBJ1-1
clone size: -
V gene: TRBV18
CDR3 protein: CASSQTGGQKNTEAFF
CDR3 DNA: TGTGCCAGCTCACAGACAGGGGGTCAAAAGAACACTGAAGCTTTCTTT

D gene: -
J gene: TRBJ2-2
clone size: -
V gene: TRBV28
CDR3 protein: CASSPRQPLTGELFF
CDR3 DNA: TGTGCCAGCAGTCCTCGACAGCCCCTCACCGGGGAGCTGTTTTTT

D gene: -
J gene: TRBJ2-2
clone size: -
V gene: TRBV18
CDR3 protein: CASSPTRMITGELFF
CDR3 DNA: TGTGCCAGCTCACCGACTCGGATGATCACCGGGGAGCTGTTTTTT

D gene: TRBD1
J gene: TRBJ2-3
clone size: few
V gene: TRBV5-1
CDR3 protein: CASSPSGIGQGTDTQYF
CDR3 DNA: TGCGCCAGCAGCCCCTCGGGGATTGGACAGGGCACAGATACGCAGTATTTT

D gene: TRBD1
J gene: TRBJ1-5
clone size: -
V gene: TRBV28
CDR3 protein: CASSFPTGGNQPQHF
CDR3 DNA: TGTGCCAGCAGTTTTCCGACAGGGGGGAATCAGCCCCAGCATTTT

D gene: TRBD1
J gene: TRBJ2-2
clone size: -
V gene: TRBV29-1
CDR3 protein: CSVGQGTGELFF
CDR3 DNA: TGCAGCGTAGGACAGGGGACCGGGGAGCTGTTTTTT

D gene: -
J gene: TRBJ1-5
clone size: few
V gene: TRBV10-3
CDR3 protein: CAIKGKVVEPQHF
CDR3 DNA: TGTGCCATCAAGGGGAAGGTCGTTGAGCCCCAGCATTTT

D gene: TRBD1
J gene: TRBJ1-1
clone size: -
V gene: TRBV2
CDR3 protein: CASNSGGKAFF
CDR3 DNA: TGTGCCAGCAATTCAGGGGGGAAGGCTTTCTTT

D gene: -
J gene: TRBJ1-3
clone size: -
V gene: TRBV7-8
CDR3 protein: CASSLNPPGAGNTIYF
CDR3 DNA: TGTGCCAGCAGCTTAAACCCCCCAGGGGCCGGAAACACCATATATTTT

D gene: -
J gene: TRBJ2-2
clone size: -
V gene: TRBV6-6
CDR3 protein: CASSYTLTSGTGELFF
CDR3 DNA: TGTGCCAGCAGTTACACACTAACATCGGGCACCGGGGAGCTGTTTTTT

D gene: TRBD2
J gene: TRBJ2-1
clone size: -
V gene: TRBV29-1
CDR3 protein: CSVFASSGRQRGSYNEQFF
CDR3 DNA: TGCAGCGTCTTCGCGTCTAGCGGGCGCCAAAGGGGCTCCTACAATGAGCAGTTCTTC

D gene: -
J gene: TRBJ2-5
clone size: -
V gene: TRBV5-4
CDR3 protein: CASSLVGTEETQYF
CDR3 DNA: TGTGCCAGCAGCTTGGTAGGGACGGAAGAGACCCAGTACTTC

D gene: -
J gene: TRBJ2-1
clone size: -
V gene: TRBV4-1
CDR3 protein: CASSLRLGNNEQFF
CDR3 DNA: TGCGCCAGCAGCTTAAGACTAGGAAACAATGAGCAGTTCTTC

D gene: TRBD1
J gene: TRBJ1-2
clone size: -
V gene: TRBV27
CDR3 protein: CASRTRQGKRDGYTF
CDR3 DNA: TGTGCCAGCAGGACGCGACAGGGGAAGAGAGATGGCTACACCTTC

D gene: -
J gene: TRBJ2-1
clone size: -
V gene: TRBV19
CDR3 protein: CASSSTGLFYNEQFF
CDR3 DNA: TGTGCCAGTAGTTCCACAGGCCTCTTCTACAATGAGCAGTTCTTC

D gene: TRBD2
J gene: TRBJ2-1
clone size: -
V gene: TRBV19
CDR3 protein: CASSIEGLAGNNEQFF
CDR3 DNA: TGTGCCAGTAGTATAGAGGGGCTAGCGGGCAACAATGAGCAGTTCTTC

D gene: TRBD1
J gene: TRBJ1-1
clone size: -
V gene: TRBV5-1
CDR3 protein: CASSVLRGPHTEAFF
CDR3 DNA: TGCGCCAGCAGCGTACTCAGGGGGCCGCACACTGAAGCTTTCTTT

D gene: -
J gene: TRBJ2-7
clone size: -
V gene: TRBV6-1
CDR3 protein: CASSEGPWEYF
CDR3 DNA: TGTGCCAGCAGTGAAGGGCCTTGGGAGTACTTC

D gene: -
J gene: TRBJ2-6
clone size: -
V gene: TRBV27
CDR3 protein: CASSPGRQLSGANVLTF
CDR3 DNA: TGTGCCAGCAGTCCAGGCCGACAGCTCTCTGGGGCCAACGTCCTGACTTTC

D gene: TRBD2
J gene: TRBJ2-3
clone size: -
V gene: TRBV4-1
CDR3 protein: CASSQEAPAGGLVGTDTQYF
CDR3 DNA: TGCGCCAGCAGCCAAGAAGCGCCAGCGGGAGGGCTTGTGGGTACAGATACGCAGTATTTT

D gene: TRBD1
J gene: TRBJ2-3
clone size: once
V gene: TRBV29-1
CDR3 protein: CSVERTGITDTQYF
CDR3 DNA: TGCAGCGTTGAACGGACAGGGATCACAGATACGCAGTATTTT

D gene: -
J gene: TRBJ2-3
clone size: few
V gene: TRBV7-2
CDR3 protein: CASSIQLADTQYF
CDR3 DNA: TGTGCCAGCAGCATTCAGCTAGCGGATACGCAGTATTTT

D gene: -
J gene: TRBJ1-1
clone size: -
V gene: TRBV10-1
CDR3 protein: CASSETVADEAFF
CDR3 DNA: TGCGCCAGCAGTGAGACGGTTGCGGATGAAGCTTTCTTT

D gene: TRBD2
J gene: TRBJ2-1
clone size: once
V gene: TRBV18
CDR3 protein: CASSGTSGYNEQFF
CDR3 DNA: TGTGCCAGCTCAGGGACTAGCGGTTACAATGAGCAGTTCTTC